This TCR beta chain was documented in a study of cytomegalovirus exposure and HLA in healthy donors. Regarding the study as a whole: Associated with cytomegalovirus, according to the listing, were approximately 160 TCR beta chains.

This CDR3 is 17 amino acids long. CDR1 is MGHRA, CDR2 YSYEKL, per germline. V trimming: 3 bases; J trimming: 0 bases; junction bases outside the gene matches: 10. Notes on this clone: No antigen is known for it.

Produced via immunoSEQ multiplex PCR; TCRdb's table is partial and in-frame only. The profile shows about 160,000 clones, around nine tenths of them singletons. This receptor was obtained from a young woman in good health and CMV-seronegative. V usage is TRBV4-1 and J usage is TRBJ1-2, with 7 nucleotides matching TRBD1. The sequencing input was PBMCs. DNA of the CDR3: TGCGCCAGCAGCCACGGCCTCCGGGACAGTGCTAACTATGGCTACACCTTC. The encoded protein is CASSHGLRDSANYGYTF.